Listed below are T cell receptor beta chains from one sample, sequenced in a study of T-cell memory formation after mild COVID-19. MiXCR, applied by TCRdb to the 5' RACE reads, yields one record per CDR3 protein. The table shows about 340,000 distinct CDR3 sequences, with 10% to 15% occurring only once. The source material was PBMCs or a T cell subset sorted from them (not recorded which). The receptors were gathered from a man aged 18 to 30 who had mild COVID-19 (a few samples of this study predate the infection). Cell type and time point are not known. The conserved cysteine and the conserved F or W are not part of the CDR3 here. Each record gives: J gene, V gene, clone size, CDR3 protein. The size field is filled for only some rows; it gives once, few, many or a size class.

TRBJ1-5,TRBV28,-,ASSIPQGGQPQH
TRBJ2-5,TRBV10-3,-,AISESVETQY
TRBJ2-2,TRBV10-3,few,AISGRGVSSGELF
TRBJ1-5,TRBV20-1,-,SAGQGGGQPQH
TRBJ1-6,TRBV7-2,few,ASSLGGFNSPLH
TRBJ2-1,TRBV5-1,few,ASSRAGTGGLNNEQF
TRBJ2-2,TRBV6-2/TRBV6-3,-,ASRRDRGNTGELF
TRBJ2-2,TRBV6-5,-,ASRQGVGELF
TRBJ2-3,TRBV5-1,few,ASSPGQASDTQY
TRBJ2-5,TRBV7-7,few,ASSLAAGASGETQY
TRBJ2-3,TRBV7-2,few,ASSLRGYTDTQY
TRBJ2-3,TRBV12-3/TRBV12-4,many,ASNPGPAETDTQY
TRBJ2-1,TRBV7-3,many,ASSRPGGEQF
TRBJ2-5,TRBV7-9,few,ASTSGGRTQY
TRBJ1-5,TRBV19,-,ASSIKGVSNQPQH
TRBJ2-2,TRBV20-1,many,SARGTGELF
TRBJ1-4,TRBV19,few,ASSIGPNREKLF
TRBJ2-1,TRBV4-1,-,ASSHLRDEQF
TRBJ2-2,TRBV4-3,-,ASSPDGGTGELF
TRBJ1-1,TRBV19,few,ASSEDYRGTTEAF
TRBJ2-3,TRBV5-5,-,ASSFRHYGDTDTQY
TRBJ2-7,TRBV20-1,many,SAGRGGAGEQY
TRBJ1-2,TRBV4-1,few,ASSQATGWGDGYT
TRBJ2-2,TRBV7-6,many,ASSHAYGELF
TRBJ1-3,TRBV12-3/TRBV12-4,-,ASRARGLPGNTIY
TRBJ2-3,TRBV27,many,ASSRRQGLSDTQY
TRBJ2-7,TRBV5-1,few,ASSTTTGSPLYEQY